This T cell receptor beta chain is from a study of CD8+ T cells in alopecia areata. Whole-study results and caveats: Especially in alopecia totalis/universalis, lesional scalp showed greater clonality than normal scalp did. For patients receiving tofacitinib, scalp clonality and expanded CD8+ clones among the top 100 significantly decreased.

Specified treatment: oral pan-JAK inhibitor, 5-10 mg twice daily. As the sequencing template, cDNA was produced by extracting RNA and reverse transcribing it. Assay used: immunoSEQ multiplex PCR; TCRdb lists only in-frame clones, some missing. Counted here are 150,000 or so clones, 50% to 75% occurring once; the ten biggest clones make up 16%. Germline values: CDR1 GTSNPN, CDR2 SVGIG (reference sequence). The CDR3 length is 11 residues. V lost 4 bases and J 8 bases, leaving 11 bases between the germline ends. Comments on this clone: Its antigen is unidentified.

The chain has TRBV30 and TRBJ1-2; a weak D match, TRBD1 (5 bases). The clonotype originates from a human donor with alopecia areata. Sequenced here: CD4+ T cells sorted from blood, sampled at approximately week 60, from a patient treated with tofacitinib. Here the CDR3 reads CAWTLGVGYTF. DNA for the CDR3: TGTGCCTGGACGCTGGGGGTAGGCTACACCTTC. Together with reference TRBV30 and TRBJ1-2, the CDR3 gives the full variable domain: SQTIHQWPATLVQPVGSPLSLECTVEGTSNPNLYWYRQAAGRGLQLLFYSVGIGQISSEVPQNLSASRPQDRQFILSSKKLLLSDSGFYLCAWTLGVGYTFGSGTRLTVV.